The source of this T cell receptor (beta chain) is a study of cytomegalovirus exposure and HLA in healthy donors. The table came from immunoSEQ multiplex PCR; TCRdb's copy has only in-frame clones and leaves some out. The sample has about 130,000 clones, about 90% seen once. There are 10 residues in the CDR3. In germline, CDR1 is DFQATT, CDR2 SNEGSKA (reference sequence). Sequences were obtained from PBMCs. The source of this sequence is a young man in good health and CMV-seronegative. The chain uses TRBV20-1 and TRBJ1-2, with a weak D call TRBD1 (5 bases). DNA for the CDR3: TGCAGGCCCGGGGGGATTGGCTACACCTTC. It yields the protein CRPGGIGYTF.